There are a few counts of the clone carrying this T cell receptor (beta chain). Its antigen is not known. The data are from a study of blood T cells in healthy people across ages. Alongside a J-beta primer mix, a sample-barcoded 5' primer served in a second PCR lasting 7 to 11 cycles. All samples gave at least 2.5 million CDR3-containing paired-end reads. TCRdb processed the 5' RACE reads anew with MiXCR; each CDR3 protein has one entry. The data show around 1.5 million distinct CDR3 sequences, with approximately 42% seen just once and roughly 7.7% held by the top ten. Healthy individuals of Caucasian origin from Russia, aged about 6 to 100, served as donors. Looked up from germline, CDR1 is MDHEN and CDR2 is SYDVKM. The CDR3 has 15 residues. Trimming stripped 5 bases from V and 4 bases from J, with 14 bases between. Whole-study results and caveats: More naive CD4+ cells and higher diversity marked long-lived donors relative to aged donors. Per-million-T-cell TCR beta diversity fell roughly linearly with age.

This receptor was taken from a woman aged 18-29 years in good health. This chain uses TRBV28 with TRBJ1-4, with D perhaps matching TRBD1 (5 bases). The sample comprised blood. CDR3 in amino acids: CASSGHVDNNEKLFF. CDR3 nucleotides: TGTGCCAGCAGTGGTCATGTGGACAATAATGAAAAACTGTTTTTT.